This TCR beta chain is from a study of T-cell memory formation after mild COVID-19. This CDR3 spans 13 amino acids. Germline V gives CDR1 KGHSH, CDR2 LQKENI. V gave up 3 bases and J gave up 8 bases; unmatched junction bases: 6. Whole-study findings and limits: Contracting clones from day 15 to 85 had balanced CD4/CD8; later expanders favoured CD4+. Shrinking CD4+ clones resided mostly in CM and EM, and CD8+ ones in EMRA.

From 5'RACE with constant-segment primers came TCR alpha and TCR beta cDNA libraries that carried sample barcodes and UMIs. TCRdb re-called the 5' RACE reads through MiXCR, storing one row per CDR3 protein. The repertoire holds some 260,000 distinct CDR3 sequences, with 16% as singletons. A remark on this clonotype: The antigen remains unidentified.

The source is a man between 18 and 29 years old who had mild COVID-19 (a few samples of this study predate the infection). Cell type and time point are not known. The sequenced sample was PBMCs or a T cell subset sorted from them (not recorded which). V usage is TRBV18 and J usage is TRBJ1-2; TRBD1 matches at 7 bases. The CDR3, as DNA: TGTGCCAGCTCACCGCGACAGGGTCCCGGCTACACCTTC. Amino acids: CASSPRQGPGYTF.